What follows describes a single T cell receptor (beta chain). Its antigen is unknown. No qualities accompany the bases; no much larger clone lies one base away. This specimen comes from a study of cytomegalovirus exposure and HLA in healthy donors (dated by TCRdb to 2015 to 2018). The study in broad terms: According to an earlier analysis of 550 to 750 of the donors, roughly 180 million T cells yielded 100 million or so unique TCR beta sequences and less than 300 Gb of sequence data. The study aimed to test whether cataloging public T cell receptors could reveal signatures of past pathogen exposure. To predict cytomegalovirus infection status, the study combined high-throughput TCR immunosequencing, statistical association of individual TCRs with disease status, and machine learning. Both class I and class II loci were covered by HLA typing, at four-digit resolution. In the later analysis, no new phenotypic data were used to find candidate immune exposures; instead, reliance was placed on TCR beta sequences and their occurrence across donors. An earlier analysis of 500 to 750 of the donors applied high-throughput TCR beta sequencing to assess whether each TCR beta V gene segment acted as functional or pseudogenic. All discovery cohort repertoires had been generated using a single sequencing platform. In addition to the first cohort of 666 subjects, a separate validation cohort of 130 or so different subjects was used. A later analysis re-analyzed previously published TCR beta repertoires from 550 to 700 donors and added high-resolution HLA genotyping to study TCR occurrence patterns. An early release that covered several hundred HLA-typed donors contained about 300 gigabases of sequencing data and approximately 85 million unique TCR sequences. Typing coverage differed by locus: A, B, C, DRB1 and DQB1 were typed in about 620-630 donors, DQA1 in 522, DPA1 in approximately 610, and DPB1 in 400 to 490. The study profiled the T cell repertoires of 666 subjects by immunosequencing and related them to cytomegalovirus serostatus. Donor age, sex, ethnicity and CMV serostatus were compiled alongside the repertoire data. About five DR-DQ haplotypes were handled as single units for association and clustering because linkage in the cohort was strong. Across approximately 420 genotyped donors of the cohort, an average of approximately 240,000 unique TCR beta nucleotide sequences per donor were sequenced, and around 19% of those sequences were non-productive. Of the roughly 430 genotyped donors, 65% to 90% fell in the genetic ancestry cluster associated with self-reported Caucasian donors. A later genetic analysis took genome-wide SNP genotypes for about 55% of the 666 donors and used that subset as a discovery cohort.

The CDR3 holds 14 amino acids from the cysteine to the phenylalanine. The entry retains the CDR3 DNA only, 42 bases that are in frame from base 1. From a lookup of the germline V gene, CDR1 and CDR2 are SGHAT and FQNNGV. V has 4 bases trimmed and J has 5 bases trimmed; junction bases matching no gene number 6. In total, approximately 700 healthy bone marrow donors made up the cohort. At the time of sampling, all cohort members were nominally healthy, though unrecorded immune exposures were likely present. The donor was CMV seropositive and was included in the group of around 300 seropositive cohort members. A peripheral blood sample was provided by each donor, and peripheral blood mononuclear cells were used for TCR beta sequencing. Genomic DNA was extracted from the blood cell samples with the Qiagen DNeasy Blood Extraction Kit. Receptors were amplified or captured by the immunoSEQ multiplex PCR assay. For the multiplex PCR, a mixture combining 60 forward primers for TCR Vbeta segments and 13 reverse primers for TCR Jbeta segments was used. A multiplex PCR assay on genomic DNA amplified the CDR3 region of rearranged TCR beta genes. The Illumina HiSeq System was used to sequence the amplified TCR beta libraries as 87-base-pair reads. Per the original workflow: A later analysis counted about 80 million unique TCR beta chains across the 640 or so repertoires, and some 11 million of these chains were shared by at least two donors. Raw reads were error-corrected and collapsed into unique sequences by a nearest-neighbor algorithm in which closely related sequences were merged to remove PCR and sequencing errors. CDR3 sequences were aligned to IMGT reference sequences to assign V, D and J gene segments. For a sequence to be retained, a match of at least six nucleotides was required to both a V gene segment and a J gene segment. Rearrangements were classified as productive when the CDR3 lacked stop codons and remained in frame with V and J, and all other rearrangements were classified as non-productive. CDR3 was defined according to IMGT convention as the region running from the second conserved V-encoded cysteine to the conserved J-encoded phenylalanine. Sequences without an unambiguous match to a single V gene segment were excluded from the earlier analysis of almost 600 of the donors. An earlier analysis of 587 of the donors classified V segments as functional when productive rearrangements were above 56.7% and as segregating when the standard deviation between donors was above 5%. A statistical classification framework was built to diagnose cytomegalovirus status from the catalog of TCR beta chain sequences. In a later analysis, TCR nucleotide sequences were compared against IMGT/GENE-DB human TR gene sequences so that V and J genes could be assigned. The TCRdist pipeline was used in a later analysis to assign CDR3 sequences and most-parsimonious VDJ recombination scenarios. In a later analysis, each TCR beta chain was defined by its CDR3 amino acid sequence together with its V-gene family, and reads without a unique V-gene family were excluded. To address suspected cross-contamination and a sequencing artifact, a later analysis removed several hundred highly shared, low-generation-probability nucleotide sequences. A later analysis calculated a clonal expansion index for each public chain from normalized within-repertoire ranks of inferred template counts. In a later analysis, generation probabilities were computed using a VDJ recombination model fitted to out-of-frame rearrangements, and the results were checked against IGoR. In a later analysis, hypergeometric tests were used to score TCR-TCR, TCR-HLA and TCR-CMV co-occurrence, with a repertoire-size bias correction applied to TCR pairs. A later analysis estimated false discovery rates by permuting HLA or CMV assignments 20 times. In a later analysis, co-occurring TCRs were grouped using DBSCAN, and TCRdist sequence similarity was added for clustering within HLA-allele-positive subsets. For co-occurrence clustering, repertoires with fewer than 30,000 or more than 120,000 public chains were excluded, along with 4 to 6 repertoires with anomalous nucleotide sharing. As stored in TCRdb, this immuneACCESS dataset retains in-frame rearrangements with V and J assigned. A fraction of the clones does not appear; measured against another copy, unresolved V genes explain less than half of the discrepancy, and the remainder lacks a known reason. That table is the source of V, J and clone size, and D and trimming were worked out from the DNA. This sample holds approximately 110,000 clones; about four fifths were observed only once. In total, the top ten clones hold roughly 13% of the sample.

Paper-wide results and their limitations: A further reported finding was that TCR beta sequences accurately predicted the HLA-A and HLA-B alleles for most subjects in the first cohort. In an earlier analysis of some 500 of the donors, most TCR beta V segments were observed in productive rearrangements about 87% or about 30% of the time, broadly matching IMGT annotations. In a later analysis, HLA-associated TCR beta chains were found to be more clonally expanded and to have lower generation probabilities than equally common non-associated chains. In a later analysis, the rate of TCR association differed among HLA loci, with DRB1 alleles having the most associated TCRs and HLA-C alleles having the fewest. Presence/absence analyses assumed roughly uniform sequencing depth across donors, an assumption that may not hold. A group of highly shared sequence variants was considered likely to be a technical artifact of the sequencing pipeline. According to a later analysis, parvovirus B19, influenza, CMV and Epstein-Barr virus appeared linked to several top co-occurrence clusters. A later genetic analysis reported fewer N-insertions in productive TCRs among donors in an Asian-associated ancestry cluster than the roughly 720-donor mean. It was suggested by the authors that the approach could potentially be generalized to other disease states and immunological phenotypes. Linkage disequilibrium might explain the correlated functional status among segregating V segments, but an unknown experimental factor could not be excluded. A few of the identified cytomegalovirus-associated TCR beta chains were confirmed in vitro to be specific for cytomegalovirus antigens. The earlier analysis of nearly 600 of the donors excluded about 16 rarely observed V segments, including chromosome 9 orphons, because counts were too low. The classifier was reported to diagnose cytomegalovirus status with high specificity and sensitivity in both the original cohort and the validation cohort. V-gene and J-gene trimming of TCR beta chains was associated with a missense DCLRE1C variant in a later genetic analysis, and the association was replicated in an independent cohort. In a later analysis, some 17,000 TCR beta sequences were associated with specific HLA alleles at a false discovery rate of 0.05. Because some donors lacked HLA typing at each locus, the association tests relied only on the typed subset. When HLA alleles, especially DR and DQ, strongly co-occurred, attributing TCR associations to individual alleles was difficult. Most TCR sequences were seen in very few donors, while some public TCRs were found in many individuals. Immune exposure information for the cohort was limited to CMV serostatus. The 87-base-pair reads could not distinguish some IMGT-functional V segments, including TRBV6-2 and TRBV6-3, so those segments were excluded. A total of 164 TCR beta chains were listed by the study as associated with cytomegalovirus. Only TCR beta chains were sequenced in this cohort, and the absence of alpha or paired-chain data limited detectable features. A later analysis found that most CMV-associated TCR beta chains appeared HLA-restricted, with HLA associations seemingly driven largely by CMV exposure.

The V and J segments used are TRBV11-2 and TRBJ2-7, with 9 middle bases fitting TRBD1. The sequencing sample was made of PBMCs. The receptor comes from a woman in her fifties or sixties in good health and CMV-seropositive. The DNA sequence follows: TGTGCCAGCAGCTCGGGACAGGGCATAGACGAGCAGTACTTC. Its amino acids are CASSSGQGIDEQYF. Full variable domain (CDR3 extended with the reference TRBV11-2 and TRBJ2-7 proteins): EAGVAQSPRYKIIEKRQSVAFWCNPISGHATLYWYQQILGQGPKLLIQFQNNGVVDDSQLPKDRFSAERLKGVDSTLKIQPAKLEDSAVYLCASSSGQGIDEQYFGPGTRLTVT.